The 3 T cell receptor beta chains listed next were all sequenced from one sample in a study of T cell responses to AZD1222 COVID-19 vaccine. Produced via immunoSEQ multiplex PCR; TCRdb's table is partial and in-frame only. Of 60,000 to 90,000 clones listed, around 87% are singletons. The sample in question was peripheral blood, obtained 28 days after the second AZD1222 dose. The source is an adult who received the AZD1222 COVID-19 vaccine.

The CDR3 region is CASSPATVLSGNTIYF. In DNA form, the CDR3 reads TGTGCCAGCAGCCCCGCTACAGTCCTCTCTGGAAACACCATATATTTT. The chain has TRBV7-9 and TRBJ1-3; D ambiguous. Germline CDR1 and CDR2: SEHNR and FQNEAQ (reference sequence). With 5 bases removed from V and 0 bases from J, the gap between germline ends came to 14 bases. The CDR3 has 16 residues.

This clone was found once. The chain uses TRBV24-1 and TRBJ2-1; 11 bases are shared with TRBD1. Germline assignment: CDR1 KGHDR and CDR2 SFDVKD. Trimming took 7 bases from V and 0 from J; bases not matched to a gene: 4. This CDR3 is 16 amino acids long. The CDR3 sequence: CATSGGTGGSYNEQFF. CDR3 sequence (DNA): TGTGCCACCAGCGGGGGGACAGGGGGCTCCTACAATGAGCAGTTCTTC.

The chain couples TRBV9 to TRBJ2-5, with D maybe TRBD1 (6 bases). V was shortened by 4 bases and J by 4 bases, with 14 bases between the two germline ends. From germline, CDR1 is SGDLS and CDR2 YYNGEE. This CDR3 region has 14 residues. CDR3 residues: CASSPWGPGETQYF. The CDR3, as DNA: TGTGCCAGCAGCCCTTGGGGGCCGGGAGAGACCCAGTACTTC.